This TCR beta chain was sequenced during a study of blood T cell repertoires in COVID-19. Study-level information: Spain, Italy and the United States supplied samples that represented acute and convalescent COVID-19. Sample material is recorded as cDNA or gDNA derived from T cells, B-cell-depleted T cells, or PBMCs.

In the authors' workflow: Quantification of nucleated cells was approximated via reference gene primer amplification. Repertoires were generated with immunoSEQ multiplex PCR, while TCRdb's copy carries only in-frame clones and drops some. That table is the source of V, J and clone size, and D and trimming were worked out from the DNA. The sample has 100,000 to 150,000 clones; about 88% are singletons. V lost 4 bases and J 5 bases, leaving 12 bases between the germline ends. The germline CDR1 and CDR2 sequences are SGDLS and YYNGEE. This CDR3 contains 13 residues. The chain has TRBV9 and TRBJ2-5, with TRBD1 as a possible D gene (5 bases). Specimen: peripheral blood. This sequence originates from an elderly woman with acute or convalescent COVID-19. The CDR3, as DNA: TGTGCCAGCAGCCTCGACAGCTGGGAGACCCAGTACTTC. Encoded protein: CASSLDSWETQYF.